This T cell receptor beta chain was sequenced in a study of T-cell memory formation after mild COVID-19. Study-wide results and caveats: The SARS-CoV-2 specificity of second-wave clones reaching peak at day 37 remained unverified. The appearance of some responding clones in pre-infection memory suggested that cross-reactive memory joined.

This clonotype was seen at least ten times. Its antigen is as yet unknown. Via MiXCR, TCRdb re-called the 5' RACE reads, giving one row per CDR3 protein. There are tens of thousands of distinct CDR3 sequences in the sample; over 15% occur only once, and around 31% lies in the top ten. Germline values: CDR1 SEHNR, CDR2 FQNEAQ (reference sequence). This CDR3 has 13 residues. The ends were cut back, 5 bases at V and 2 bases at J, with 9 bases in the middle. The sequenced sample was PBMCs or a T cell subset sorted from them (not recorded which). This TCR came from an adult woman who had mild COVID-19 (a few samples of this study predate the infection). Cell type and time point are not known. The genes are TRBV7-9 and TRBJ2-5; the D is unclear. CDR3 region: CASSRSFQETQYF. The CDR3 nucleotides read TGTGCCAGCAGCCGGAGTTTTCAAGAGACCCAGTACTTC.